The rows below give T cell receptor beta chains drawn from one sample of a study of blood T cell repertoires in COVID-19. Clones were sequenced by immunoSEQ multiplex PCR, and TCRdb holds only the in-frame ones, with some missing. The repertoire has 150,000 to 200,000 clones, approximately 90% of them found once; the top ten carry around 0.99%. Sequenced: peripheral blood. All receptors come from a young man with acute or convalescent COVID-19. The CDR3 runs from the conserved cysteine through the conserved F or W. A D gene is named only where the DNA matches it firmly. Some rows have no size entry. The others give once, few or many, or a class for an expanded clone.

- | - | TRBJ2-7 | TRBV25-1 | TGTGCCAGCAGTGAATATAGTGCCGGCTACGAGCAGTACTTC | CASSEYSAGYEQYF
once | - | TRBJ2-3 | TRBV19 | TGTGCCAGTAAGGGCAGGGGCACAGATACGCAGTATTTT | CASKGRGTDTQYF
- | TRBD1 | TRBJ1-6 | TRBV9 | TGTGCCAGCAGCCCAAGGGGGCAGGATTCACCCCTCCACTTT | CASSPRGQDSPLHF
- | - | TRBJ2-5 | TRBV5-6 | TGTGCCAGCAGCGGAACAGGGATATACGAGACCCAGTACTTC | CASSGTGIYETQYF
few | - | TRBJ2-3 | TRBV5-1 | TGCGCCAGCAGCCCCGGACTATTCACAGATACGCAGTATTTT | CASSPGLFTDTQYF
- | - | TRBJ1-1 | TRBV30 | TGTGCCTGGAGTGTGGGAGGGCCGGGGGAAGCTTTCTTT | CAWSVGGPGEAFF
- | - | TRBJ2-3 | TRBV6-1 | TGTGCCAGCAGTGGAGCTTTCGGGCAGGGGGGAACAGATACGCAGTATTTT | CASSGAFGQGGTDTQYF
- | TRBD1 | TRBJ2-6 | TRBV29-1 | TGCAGCGTGCGCAGGGGGACTGGGGCCAACGTCCTGACTTTC | CSVRRGTGANVLTF
- | - | TRBJ1-2 | TRBV9 | TGTGCCAGCAGCGCCCAAAGCGCCGGGGTAGCCAATGGCTACACCTTC | CASSAQSAGVANGYTF
- | TRBD1 | TRBJ2-3 | TRBV6-5 | TGTGCCAGCACTCGGACAGGGGTTGCCACAGATACGCAGTATTTT | CASTRTGVATDTQYF
once | - | TRBJ2-3 | TRBV7-9 | TGTGCCAGCAGCCCTTCTGGCAGGGGTGAGACAGATACGCAGTATTTT | CASSPSGRGETDTQYF
few | - | TRBJ2-2 | TRBV10-2 | TGCGCCAGCACTGGGATAGGAGGGAACACCGGGGAGCTGTTTTTT | CASTGIGGNTGELFF
- | TRBD2 | TRBJ2-1 | TRBV30 | TGTGCCTGGAGTGTAACGCCCGGCGGGGGGGCAAGGGAGCAGTTCTTC | CAWSVTPGGGAREQFF
- | - | TRBJ1-2 | TRBV7-8 | TGTGCCAGCAGCCCCTCCGGTCGGGAAACTAACTATGGCTACACCTTC | CASSPSGRETNYGYTF
- | TRBD1 | TRBJ2-3 | TRBV19 | TGTGCCAGTAGTATGGTCACAGGGGGCACAGATACGCAGTATTTT | CASSMVTGGTDTQYF
- | - | TRBJ1-6 | TRBV5-1 | TGCGCCAGCAGCGTCGGGGACAACAGAGGCAATTCACCCCTCCACTTT | CASSVGDNRGNSPLHF
- | - | TRBJ1-2 | TRBV3-1/TRBV3-2 | TGTGCCAGCAGCCGCATGGGGACATCTGCGGACTATGGCTACACCTTC | CASSRMGTSADYGYTF
- | - | TRBJ2-1 | TRBV24-1 | TGTGCCACCAGTGATTCGACCGGGAGAGGCCGTTCGAACTCCTACAATGAGCAGTTCTTC | CATSDSTGRGRSNSYNEQFF
- | TRBD2 | TRBJ2-3 | TRBV19 | TGTGCCAGTAGTATGCAACAGCGGGGGGGCACAGATACGCAGTATTTT | CASSMQQRGGTDTQYF
- | TRBD2 | TRBJ2-1 | TRBV5-1 | TGCGCCAGCAGCTTGGCAATTTCGGGACTAGCGGGGGGGAGCTCCTACAATGAGCAGTTCTTC | CASSLAISGLAGGSSYNEQFF
- | TRBD1 | TRBJ1-6 | TRBV11-2 | TGTGCCAGCAGCTCCCGGGACAGGGATTCACCCCTCCACTTT | CASSSRDRDSPLHF
- | - | TRBJ1-5 | TRBV11-3 | TGTGCCAGCAGCTTAGTCCTTGGGCGGGAGAAACGAGGCAATCAGCCCCAGCATTTT | CASSLVLGREKRGNQPQHF
- | TRBD1 | TRBJ1-4 | TRBV5-6 | TGTGCCAGCAGCTTGAAACGGGACAGAGCAACTAATGAAAAACTGTTTTTT | CASSLKRDRATNEKLFF
once | - | TRBJ1-5 | TRBV3-1/TRBV3-2 | TGTGCCAGCAGCCAAGGGGGCGCGGATCAGCCCCAGCATTTT | CASSQGGADQPQHF
- | - | TRBJ2-3 | TRBV4-2 | TGTGCCAGCAGCCAGGGGGGTCAGGGTCAAGATACGCAGTATTTT | CASSQGGQGQDTQYF
- | - | TRBJ2-1 | TRBV7-9 | TGTGCCAGCAGCCCCGGGGTGGGTGGCGATGAGCAGTTCTTC | CASSPGVGGDEQFF
- | - | TRBJ2-7 | TRBV15 | TGTGCCACCAGCAGAGAGGGGCGGGGAATTAGCTCCTACGAGCAGTACTTC | CATSREGRGISSYEQYF
- | - | TRBJ2-3 | TRBV18 | TGTGCCAGCTCACCACAGGGCGGGACAGATACGCAGTATTTT | CASSPQGGTDTQYF
- | TRBD1 | TRBJ1-1 | TRBV5-1 | TGCGCCAGCAGCCGAAATAACAGGGGGTCCATGGACACTGAAGCTTTCTTT | CASSRNNRGSMDTEAFF
- | - | TRBJ1-1 | TRBV6-1 | TGTGCCAGCAACAAACAGGTGAACACTGAAGCTTTCTTT | CASNKQVNTEAFF
- | - | TRBJ1-6 | TRBV7-2 | TGTGCCAGCAGCCTAGGGCCTTGGGCAGGGGATAATTCACCCCTCCACTTT | CASSLGPWAGDNSPLHF
- | TRBD1 | TRBJ1-1 | TRBV2 | TGTTCCTTGGGACAGACGAACACTGAAGCTTTCTTT | CSLGQTNTEAFF
once | - | TRBJ1-1 | TRBV5-6 | TGTGCCAGCAGCCAAGGTAGGGGGAATGAAGCTTTCTTT | CASSQGRGNEAFF
once | TRBD1 | TRBJ1-1 | TRBV10-3 | TGTGCCACGAGCACAGGGGAGAACACTGAAGCTTTCTTT | CATSTGENTEAFF
- | - | TRBJ2-2 | TRBV29-1 | TGCAGCGCCCAAAGAGGACAAAGAAACACCGGGGAGCTGTTTTTT | CSAQRGQRNTGELFF
few | - | TRBJ1-4 | TRBV7-9 | TGTGCCAGCAGCTTAGCGGCCGAAAAACTGTTTTTT | CASSLAAEKLFF
- | - | TRBJ1-1 | TRBV3-1/TRBV3-2 | TGTGCCAGCACCCTGGGGCAGGTCAACACTGAAGCTTTCTTT | CASTLGQVNTEAFF
- | - | TRBJ2-5 | TRBV6-5 | TGTGCCAGCAGCACGGAGGACAGTATGAAAGAGACCCAGTACTTC | CASSTEDSMKETQYF
- | - | TRBJ2-7 | TRBV30 | TGTGCCTGGAGCGCAAACGGCTACGAGCAGTACTTC | CAWSANGYEQYF
- | TRBD1 | TRBJ2-5 | TRBV19 | TGTGCCAGTAGTTACCGGGACAGGGGGCTTGGGGAGACCCAGTACTTC | CASSYRDRGLGETQYF
- | TRBD2 | TRBJ2-5 | TRBV30 | TGTGCCTGGAGTGTCTCCAGGACTAGCGGGGTAGAGACCCAGTACTTC | CAWSVSRTSGVETQYF
- | TRBD2 | TRBJ2-1 | TRBV11-3 | TGTGCCAGCAGCCCCCGCAGCGGGGGGCACAATGAGCAGTTCTTC | CASSPRSGGHNEQFF
- | - | TRBJ1-2 | TRBV11-2 | TGTGCCAGCAGCTTTGGGCAGGTGTCCTATGGCTACACCTTC | CASSFGQVSYGYTF
- | - | TRBJ2-2 | TRBV5-6 | TGTGCCAGCAGAGGAGGGGCAAGTACCGGGGAGCTGTTTTTT | CASRGGASTGELFF
- | - | TRBJ1-1 | TRBV5-1 | TGCGCCAGCAGCTTGTCTCCCGCCCGGCGACAGGCGGCCACTGAAGCTTTCTTT | CASSLSPARRQAATEAFF
- | - | TRBJ2-5 | TRBV9 | TGTGCCAGCAGCGCCTACGGGACTCCTTTCAAAGAGACCCAGTACTTC | CASSAYGTPFKETQYF
- | - | TRBJ2-1 | TRBV3-1/TRBV3-2 | TGTGCCAGCAGCCTCTCTCAGATATCTTACAATGAGCAGTTCTTC | CASSLSQISYNEQFF
- | TRBD1 | TRBJ1-2 | TRBV18 | TGTGCCAGCTCACCATTGAACACAGGGGAGAACTATGGCTACACCTTC | CASSPLNTGENYGYTF
few | - | TRBJ1-5 | TRBV4-1 | TGCGCCAGCAGCCAAGAGGGGGGAGGGAATCAGCCCCAGCATTTT | CASSQEGGGNQPQHF
once | TRBD1 | TRBJ2-7 | TRBV5-1 | TGCGCCAGCAGCTTGGTAGCAGGGGGCTACGAGCAGTACTTC | CASSLVAGGYEQYF
- | TRBD1 | TRBJ2-7 | TRBV11-2 | TGTGCCAGCAGCCTCGTCAGGGGTGACAGGGCAAACGAGCAGTACTTC | CASSLVRGDRANEQYF
once | - | TRBJ2-5 | TRBV6-5 | TGTGCCAGCAACACCAGACAGAGGAGAGAGACCCAGTACTTC | CASNTRQRRETQYF
- | TRBD1 | TRBJ1-1 | TRBV19 | TGTGCCAGTAGTGATGACCGGGACAGGGGGCGATTGAACACTGAAGCTTTCTTT | CASSDDRDRGRLNTEAFF
- | TRBD2 | TRBJ2-1 | TRBV29-1 | TGCAGCGTTGAGTTAGCGGGGGTCAATGAGCAGTTCTTC | CSVELAGVNEQFF